Shown below are 3 T cell receptor beta chains from a single sample sequenced in a study of shared T cell receptors in the human thymus. Some clones are missing from TCRdb's copy, which holds only in-frame ones; the method was immunoSEQ multiplex PCR. The data show about 380,000 clones, 85% to 95% seen once. The sequencing input was thymocytes. The source is a human donor.

This chain uses TRBV25-1 with TRBJ1-2; a possible D gene is TRBD1 (6 bases). This CDR3 is 15 amino acids long. In germline, CDR1 is MGHDK, CDR2 SYGVNS. The V and J ends lost 8 bases and 3 bases respectively, with 19 bases between them. CDR3 bases: TGTGCCAGCCGACCATTTCGGGGGCCGGACTATGGCTACACCTTC. It is translated as CASRPFRGPDYGYTF.

This sequence joins TRBV5-6 and TRBJ2-2; 8 positions match TRBD1. V was clipped by 1 base and J by 5 bases; unmatched bases: 7. This CDR3 contains 16 residues. Germline values: CDR1 SGHDT, CDR2 YYEEEE. CDR3: CASSLLDRGGTGELFF. In nucleotides, the CDR3 is TGTGCCAGCAGCTTGCTAGACAGGGGAGGAACCGGGGAGCTGTTTTTT.

This chain connects TRBV14 to TRBJ2-7; TRBD1 or TRBD2 may be the D gene (5 bases each). Looked up from germline, CDR1 is SGHDN and CDR2 is FVKESK. The V end lost 0 bases, the J end lost 0 bases, and 15 bases lay between the germline ends. There are 17 residues in the CDR3. The CDR3 region is CASSQEGTGRSSYEQYF. The CDR3 DNA is TGTGCCAGCAGCCAAGAGGGGACGGGGCGGAGCTCCTACGAGCAGTACTTC.